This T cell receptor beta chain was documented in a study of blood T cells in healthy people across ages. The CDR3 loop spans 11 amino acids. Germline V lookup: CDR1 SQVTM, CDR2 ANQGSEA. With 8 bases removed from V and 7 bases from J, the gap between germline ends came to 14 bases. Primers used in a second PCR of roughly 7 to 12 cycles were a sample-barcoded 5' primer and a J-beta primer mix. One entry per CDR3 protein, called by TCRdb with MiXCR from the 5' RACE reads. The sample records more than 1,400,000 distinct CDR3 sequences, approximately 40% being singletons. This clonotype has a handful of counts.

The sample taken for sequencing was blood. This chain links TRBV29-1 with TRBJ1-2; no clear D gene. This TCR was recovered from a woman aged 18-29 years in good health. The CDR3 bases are TGCAGCCTCCGGGGTGGGTCTGGCTACACCTTC. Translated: CSLRGGSGYTF. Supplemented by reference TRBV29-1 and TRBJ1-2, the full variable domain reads SAVISQKPSRDICQRGTSLTIQCQVDSQVTMMFWYRQQPGQSLTLIATANQGSEATYESGFVIDKFPISRPNLTFSTLTVSNMSPEDSSIYLCSLRGGSGYTFGSGTRLTVV.